The T cell receptor (beta chain) under discussion was sequenced for a study of OX40 agonist ivuxolimab in advanced cancers. Background for the entire study: Ivuxolimab was a fully human IgG2 agonistic monoclonal antibody targeting the costimulatory receptor OX40 (CD134). Three dose-escalation patients achieved partial responses, one with hepatocellular carcinoma and two with cutaneous melanoma. Of the approximately 54 dose-escalation patients, hepatocellular carcinoma was present in about 20, melanoma in around 15, renal cell carcinoma in 9 and head and neck cancer in 9. Patients were allowed to have had prior anti-PD-1, anti-PD-L1 or anti-CTLA-4 therapy, and approximately 43% of the dose-escalation patients had previously received checkpoint inhibitors. The paper describes the monotherapy dose-escalation part (N = 52 patients) of the phase I trial of ivuxolimab. Intravenous ivuxolimab was administered to patients every 2 weeks at six dose levels: 0.01, 0.1, 0.3, 1.5, 3 and 10 mg/kg. A male proportion of roughly 80% and a mean age of approximately 55 years, ranging from about 20 to 85, were recorded for the dose-escalation cohort. Peripheral TCRbeta sequencing aimed to test whether ivuxolimab altered TCR sequence diversity and caused clonal T-cell expansion.

The trial excluded patients who had a history of autoimmune disease or were on systemic immunosuppression. Peripheral blood for TCR sequencing was drawn from every dose cohort at baseline, at cycle 4 day 1 and at cycle 7 day 1. Samples were obtained from an open-label, multicenter, first-in-human phase I dose-escalation trial of ivuxolimab. The trial enrolled adults with locally advanced or metastatic head and neck squamous cell, hepatocellular, melanoma or renal cell carcinoma. Before TCR sequencing, CD4+ T cells and CD8+ T cells from peripheral blood were sorted into separate populations. On this clone itself: Its cognate antigen has yet to be identified. Base qualities are not provided; no much larger clone lies one nucleotide away.

Genomic DNA was extracted from sorted cells for sequencing of the TCRbeta CDR3 region. The immunoSEQ Assay was used to sequence the TCRbeta CDR3 regions. TCRdb's version of the immuneACCESS table is confined to in-frame rearrangements and falls short of the full clone set. An unresolved V gene accounts for under half of the shortfall where checked; the remainder is of unknown origin. Here the sample has about 46,000 clones; more than 85% occur a single time. The ten largest clones take up over 4.5% of the sample. The investigation overall reported the following: Antigen specificity was not determined for the clonally expanded peripheral T cells. Low levels of normalized T-cell clonal expansion were also seen in some patients who did not respond. After ivuxolimab, expanded clones were on average more numerous among CD8+ T cells than among CD4+ T cells. In partial responders in the 0.1-3.0 mg/kg groups, normalized peripheral clonal expansion was found to be among the lowest, especially among CD8+ T cells. Clonal expansion of both CD4+ and CD8+ blood T cells was observed from baseline to week 6 at doses 0.1 to 3.0 mg/kg.

V trim: 1 base; J trim: 0 bases; unmatched bases: 13. Based on the germline V gene, the CDR1 and CDR2 sequences are LGHNA and YNFKEQ. Including cysteine and phenylalanine, the CDR3 has 19 amino acids. The retained sequence is limited to the CDR3, 57 bases, with the frame set at the first base. This sequence originates from an adult with an advanced solid tumor such as melanoma, head and neck, liver or kidney cancer. The chain was built from TRBV4-2 and TRBJ2-7; 9 central nucleotides agree with TRBD2. The sample in question was CD4+ or CD8+ T cells sorted from blood, obtained in a trial of the OX40 agonist ivuxolimab. The CDR3 has the sequence CASSQVYSLREGLSYEQYF. The DNA sequence is given as TGTGCCAGCAGCCAAGTTTATTCTTTGCGGGAGGGCCTCTCCTACGAGCAGTACTTC.